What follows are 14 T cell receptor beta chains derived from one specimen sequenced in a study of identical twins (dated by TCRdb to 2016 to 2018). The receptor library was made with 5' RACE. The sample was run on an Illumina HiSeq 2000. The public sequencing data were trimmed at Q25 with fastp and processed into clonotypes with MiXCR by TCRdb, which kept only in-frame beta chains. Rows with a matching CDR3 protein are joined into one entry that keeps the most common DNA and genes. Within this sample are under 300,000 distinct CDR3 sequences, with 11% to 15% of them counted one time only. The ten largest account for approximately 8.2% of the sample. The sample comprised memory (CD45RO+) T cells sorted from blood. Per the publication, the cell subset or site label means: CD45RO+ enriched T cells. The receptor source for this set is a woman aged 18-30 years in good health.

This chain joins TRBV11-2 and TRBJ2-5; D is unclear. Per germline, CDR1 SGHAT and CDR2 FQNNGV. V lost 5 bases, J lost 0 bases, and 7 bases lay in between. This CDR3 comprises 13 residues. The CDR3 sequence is CASSRMYQETQYF. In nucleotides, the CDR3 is TGTGCCAGCAGCAGGATGTACCAAGAGACCCAGTACTTC.

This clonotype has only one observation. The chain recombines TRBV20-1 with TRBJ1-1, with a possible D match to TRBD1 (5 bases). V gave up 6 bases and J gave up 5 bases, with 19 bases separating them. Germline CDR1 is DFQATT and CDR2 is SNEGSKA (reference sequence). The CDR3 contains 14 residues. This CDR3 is CSALLGGVGTEAFF. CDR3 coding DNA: TGCAGTGCCCTTCTGGGGGGGGTTGGGACTGAAGCTTTCTTT.

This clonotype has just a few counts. The CDR3: CASSSTTGTPSGGYTF. In nucleotides, the CDR3 is TGTGCCAGCAGCTCCACGACAGGGACGCCGTCCGGTGGCTACACCTTC. The chain links TRBV6-7 to TRBJ1-2, with 7 bases aligning to TRBD1. TRBV6-7 is an open reading frame, and its role is uncertain. This CDR3 contains 16 residues. The ends lost 6 bases at V and 7 bases at J; junction bases unmatched: 17.

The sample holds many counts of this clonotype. CDR3 sequence: CSSTGDTGELFF. CDR3 nucleotide sequence: TGCAGCTCGACAGGGGACACCGGGGAGCTGTTTTTT. This rearrangement joins TRBV20-1 to TRBJ2-2; TRBD1 aligns across 8 bases. Germline V CDR1 and CDR2: DFQATT, SNEGSKA (reference sequence). This CDR3 has 12 amino acids.

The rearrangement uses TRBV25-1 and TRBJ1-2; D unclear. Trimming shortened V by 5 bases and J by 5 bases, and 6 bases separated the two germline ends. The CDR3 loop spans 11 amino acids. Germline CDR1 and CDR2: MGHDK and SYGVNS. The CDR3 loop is CASSTGYGYTF. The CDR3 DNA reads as TGTGCCAGCAGTACGGGTTATGGCTACACCTTC.

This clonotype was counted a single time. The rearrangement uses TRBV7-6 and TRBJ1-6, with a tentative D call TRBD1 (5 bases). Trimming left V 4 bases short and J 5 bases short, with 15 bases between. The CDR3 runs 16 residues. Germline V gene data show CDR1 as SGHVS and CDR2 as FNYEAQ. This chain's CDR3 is CASSSSLMGDNSPLHF. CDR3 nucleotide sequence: TGTGCCAGCAGCTCCTCCCTCATGGGGGATAATTCACCCCTCCACTTT.

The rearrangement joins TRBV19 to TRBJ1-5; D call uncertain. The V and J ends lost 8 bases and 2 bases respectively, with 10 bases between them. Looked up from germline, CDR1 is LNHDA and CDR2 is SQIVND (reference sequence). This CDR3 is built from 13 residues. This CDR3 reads CASRGPGNQPQHF. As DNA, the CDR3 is TGTGCCAGTCGGGGTCCGGGCAATCAGCCCCAGCATTTT. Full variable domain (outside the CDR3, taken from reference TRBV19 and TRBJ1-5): DGGITQSPKYLFRKEGQNVTLSCEQNLNHDAMYWYRQDPGQGLRLIYYSQIVNDFQKGDIAEGYSVSREKKESFPLTVTSAQKNPTAFYLCASRGPGNQPQHFGDGTRLSIL.

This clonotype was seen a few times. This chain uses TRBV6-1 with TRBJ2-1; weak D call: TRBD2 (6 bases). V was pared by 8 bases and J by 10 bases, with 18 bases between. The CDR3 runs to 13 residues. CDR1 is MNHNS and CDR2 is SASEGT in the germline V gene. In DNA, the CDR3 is TGTGCCAGCCGAACAACCGGGAGCAAGGAGCAGTTCTTC. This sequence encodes CASRTTGSKEQFF.

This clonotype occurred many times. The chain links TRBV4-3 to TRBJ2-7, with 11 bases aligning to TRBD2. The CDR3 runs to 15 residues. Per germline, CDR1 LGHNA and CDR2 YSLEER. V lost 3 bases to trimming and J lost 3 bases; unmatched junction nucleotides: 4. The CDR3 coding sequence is TGCGCCAGCAGCCAGCTTAGCGGGGGGGGCTACGAGCAGTACTTC. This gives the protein CASSQLSGGGYEQYF.

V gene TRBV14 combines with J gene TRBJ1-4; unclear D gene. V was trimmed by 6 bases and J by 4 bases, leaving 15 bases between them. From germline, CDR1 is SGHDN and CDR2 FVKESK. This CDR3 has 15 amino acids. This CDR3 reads CASSTWTGYNEKLFF. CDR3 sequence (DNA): TGTGCCAGCAGTACGTGGACGGGATATAATGAAAAACTGTTTTTT. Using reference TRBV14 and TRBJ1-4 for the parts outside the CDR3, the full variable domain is EAGVTQFPSHSVIEKGQTVTLRCDPISGHDNLYWYRRVMGKEIKFLLHFVKESKQDESGMPNNRFLAERTGGTYSTLKVQPAELEDSGVYFCASSTWTGYNEKLFFGSGTQLSVL.

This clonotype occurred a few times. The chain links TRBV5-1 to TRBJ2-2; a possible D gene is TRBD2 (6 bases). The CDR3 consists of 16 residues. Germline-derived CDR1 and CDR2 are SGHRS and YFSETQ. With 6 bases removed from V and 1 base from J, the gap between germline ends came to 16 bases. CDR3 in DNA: TGCGCCAGCACCAACCGTGGGACTTTGAACACCGGGGAGCTGTTTTTT. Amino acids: CASTNRGTLNTGELFF.

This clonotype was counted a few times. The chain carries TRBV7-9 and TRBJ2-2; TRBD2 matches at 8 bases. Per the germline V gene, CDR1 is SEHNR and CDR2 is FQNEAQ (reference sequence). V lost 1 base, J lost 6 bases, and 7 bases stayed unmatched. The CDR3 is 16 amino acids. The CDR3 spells CASSLGSGGASGELFF. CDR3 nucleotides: TGTGCCAGCAGCTTAGGGAGCGGGGGCGCGTCCGGGGAGCTGTTTTTT.

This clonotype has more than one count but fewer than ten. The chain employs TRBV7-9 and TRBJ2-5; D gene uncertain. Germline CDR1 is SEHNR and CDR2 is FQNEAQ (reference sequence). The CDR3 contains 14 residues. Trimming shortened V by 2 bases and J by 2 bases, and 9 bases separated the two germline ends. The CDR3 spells CASSLRLGQETQYF. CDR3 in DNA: TGTGCCAGCAGCTTACGTCTTGGGCAAGAGACCCAGTACTTC.

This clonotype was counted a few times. This CDR3 reads CASSQDAKTEAFF. The CDR3 DNA reads TGCGCCAGCAGCCAAGATGCCAAGACTGAAGCTTTCTTT. This rearrangement joins TRBV4-3 to TRBJ1-1; D unresolved. The CDR3 length is 13 residues. V lost 0 bases and J 5 bases, leaving 7 bases between the germline ends. Germline V gives CDR1 LGHNA, CDR2 YSLEER.